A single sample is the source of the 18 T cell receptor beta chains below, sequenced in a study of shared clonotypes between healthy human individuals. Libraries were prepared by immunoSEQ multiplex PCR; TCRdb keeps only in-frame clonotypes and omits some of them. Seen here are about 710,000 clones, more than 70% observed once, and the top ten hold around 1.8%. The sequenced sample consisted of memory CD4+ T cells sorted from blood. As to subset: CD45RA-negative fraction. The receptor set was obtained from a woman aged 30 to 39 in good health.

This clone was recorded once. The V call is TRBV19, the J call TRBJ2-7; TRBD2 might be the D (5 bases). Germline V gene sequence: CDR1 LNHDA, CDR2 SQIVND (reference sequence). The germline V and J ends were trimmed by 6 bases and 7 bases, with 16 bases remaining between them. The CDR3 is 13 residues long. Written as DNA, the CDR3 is TGTGCCAGTAGGAAGGGAGTCAGTCCAGAGCAGTACTTC. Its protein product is CASRKGVSPEQYF. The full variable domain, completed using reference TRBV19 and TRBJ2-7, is DGGITQSPKYLFRKEGQNVTLSCEQNLNHDAMYWYRQDPGQGLRLIYYSQIVNDFQKGDIAEGYSVSREKKESFPLTVTSAQKNPTAFYLCASRKGVSPEQYFGPGTRLTVT.

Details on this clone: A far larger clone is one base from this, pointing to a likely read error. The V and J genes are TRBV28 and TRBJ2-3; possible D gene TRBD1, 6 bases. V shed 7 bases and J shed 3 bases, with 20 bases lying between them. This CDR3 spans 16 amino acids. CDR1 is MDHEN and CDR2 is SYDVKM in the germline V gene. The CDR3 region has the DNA TGTGCCAGCAAGGGCCGGGACATCGGAATTACAGATACGCAGTATTTT. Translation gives CASKGRDIGITDTQYF.

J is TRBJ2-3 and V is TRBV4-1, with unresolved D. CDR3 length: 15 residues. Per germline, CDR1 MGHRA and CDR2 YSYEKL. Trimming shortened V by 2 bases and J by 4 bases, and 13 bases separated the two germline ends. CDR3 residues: CASSQIPGVPDTQYF. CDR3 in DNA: TGCGCCAGCAGCCAAATACCAGGAGTTCCAGATACGCAGTATTTT.

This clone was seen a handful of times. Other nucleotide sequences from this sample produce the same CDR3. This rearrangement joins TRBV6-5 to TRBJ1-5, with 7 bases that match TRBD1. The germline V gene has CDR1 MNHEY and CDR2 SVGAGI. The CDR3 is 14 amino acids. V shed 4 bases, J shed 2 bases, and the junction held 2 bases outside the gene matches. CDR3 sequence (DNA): TGTGCCAGCAGTTCCGGACAGGGCAATCAGCCCCAGCATTTT. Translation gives CASSSGQGNQPQHF.

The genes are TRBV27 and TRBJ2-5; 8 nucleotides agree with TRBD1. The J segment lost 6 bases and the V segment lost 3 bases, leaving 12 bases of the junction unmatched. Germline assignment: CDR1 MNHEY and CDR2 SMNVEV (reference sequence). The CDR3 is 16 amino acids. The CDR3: CASSFLGQGGMKTQYF. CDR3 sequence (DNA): TGTGCCAGCAGTTTCTTAGGACAGGGAGGTATGAAGACCCAGTACTTC.

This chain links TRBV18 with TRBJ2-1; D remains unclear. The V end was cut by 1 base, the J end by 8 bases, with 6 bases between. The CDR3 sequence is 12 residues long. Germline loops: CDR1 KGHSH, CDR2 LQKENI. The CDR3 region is CASSPLSHEQFF. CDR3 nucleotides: TGTGCCAGCTCACCACTAAGCCATGAGCAGTTCTTC.

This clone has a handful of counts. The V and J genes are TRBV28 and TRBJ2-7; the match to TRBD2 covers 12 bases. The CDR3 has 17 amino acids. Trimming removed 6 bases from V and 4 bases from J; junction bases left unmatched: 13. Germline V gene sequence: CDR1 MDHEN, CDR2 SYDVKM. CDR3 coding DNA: TGTGCCAGCAGCGACCTTGCTAGCGGGAGGGCGCGATACGAGCAGTACTTC. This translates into CASSDLASGRARYEQYF.

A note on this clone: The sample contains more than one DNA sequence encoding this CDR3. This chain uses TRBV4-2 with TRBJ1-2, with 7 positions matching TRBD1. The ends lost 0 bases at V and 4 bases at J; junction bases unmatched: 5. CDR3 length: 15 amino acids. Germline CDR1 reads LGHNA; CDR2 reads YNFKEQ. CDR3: CASSQDQGGGYGYTF. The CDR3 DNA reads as TGTGCCAGCAGCCAAGATCAGGGGGGAGGCTATGGCTACACCTTC.

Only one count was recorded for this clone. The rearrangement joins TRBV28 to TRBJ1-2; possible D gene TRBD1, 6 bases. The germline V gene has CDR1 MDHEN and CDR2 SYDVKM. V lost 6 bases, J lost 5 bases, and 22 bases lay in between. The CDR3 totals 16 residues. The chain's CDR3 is CASSPPPGVGRYGYTF. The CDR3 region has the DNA TGTGCCAGCAGCCCCCCCCCAGGGGTCGGGCGATATGGCTACACCTTC.

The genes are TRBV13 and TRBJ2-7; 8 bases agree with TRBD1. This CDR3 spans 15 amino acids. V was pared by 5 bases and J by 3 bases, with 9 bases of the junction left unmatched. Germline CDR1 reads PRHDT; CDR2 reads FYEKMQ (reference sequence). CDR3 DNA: TGTGCCAGCAGCCTTGCCGGGACAGGCCTCTACGAGCAGTACTTC. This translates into CASSLAGTGLYEQYF.

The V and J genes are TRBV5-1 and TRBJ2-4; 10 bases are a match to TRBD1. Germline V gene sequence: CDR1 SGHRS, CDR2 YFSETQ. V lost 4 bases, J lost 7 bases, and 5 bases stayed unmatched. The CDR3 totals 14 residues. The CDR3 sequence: CASSPGTGDNIQYF. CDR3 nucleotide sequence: TGCGCCAGCAGCCCGGGGACAGGGGACAACATTCAGTACTTC. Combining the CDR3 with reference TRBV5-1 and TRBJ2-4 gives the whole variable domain KAGVTQTPRYLIKTRGQQVTLSCSPISGHRSVSWYQQTPGQGLQFLFEYFSETQRNKGNFPGRFSGRQFSNSRSEMNVSTLELGDSALYLCASSPGTGDNIQYFGAGTRLSVL.

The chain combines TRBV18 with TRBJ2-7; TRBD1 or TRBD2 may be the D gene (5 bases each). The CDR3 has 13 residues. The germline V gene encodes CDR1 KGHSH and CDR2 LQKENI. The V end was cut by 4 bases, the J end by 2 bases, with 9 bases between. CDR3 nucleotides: TGTGCCAGCTCACGGGACGGCCCCTACGAGCAGTACTTC. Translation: CASSRDGPYEQYF.

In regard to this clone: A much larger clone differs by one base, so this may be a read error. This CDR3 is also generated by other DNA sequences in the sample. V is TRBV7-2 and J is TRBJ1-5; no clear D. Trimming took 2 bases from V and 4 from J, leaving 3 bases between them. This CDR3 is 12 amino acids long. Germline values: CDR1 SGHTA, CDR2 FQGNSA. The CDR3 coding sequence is TGTGCCAGCAGCTTACCGAATCAGCCCCAGCATTTT. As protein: CASSLPNQPQHF.

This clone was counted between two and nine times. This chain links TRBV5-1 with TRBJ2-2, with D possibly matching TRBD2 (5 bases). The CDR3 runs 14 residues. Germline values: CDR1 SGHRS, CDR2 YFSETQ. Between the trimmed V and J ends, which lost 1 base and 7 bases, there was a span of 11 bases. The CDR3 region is CASSLMVGSGELFF. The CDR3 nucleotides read TGCGCCAGCAGCTTGATGGTTGGGAGCGGGGAGCTGTTTTTT. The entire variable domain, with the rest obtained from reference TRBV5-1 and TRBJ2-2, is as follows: KAGVTQTPRYLIKTRGQQVTLSCSPISGHRSVSWYQQTPGQGLQFLFEYFSETQRNKGNFPGRFSGRQFSNSRSEMNVSTLELGDSALYLCASSLMVGSGELFFGEGSRLTVL.

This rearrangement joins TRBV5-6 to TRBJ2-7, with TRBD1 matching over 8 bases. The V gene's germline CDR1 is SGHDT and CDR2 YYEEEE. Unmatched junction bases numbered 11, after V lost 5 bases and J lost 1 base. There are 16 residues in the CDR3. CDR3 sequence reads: CASRRTGFGLSYEQYF. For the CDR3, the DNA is TGTGCCAGCAGGCGGACAGGGTTTGGGTTATCCTACGAGCAGTACTTC.

The CDR3 coding sequence is TGTGCCAGCAGCCCCACGGGCAGCTCTGGAAACACCATATATTTT. The encoded protein is CASSPTGSSGNTIYF. The J gene is TRBJ1-3, the V gene TRBV11-2; D is undetermined. V was clipped by 5 bases and J by 0 bases, with 11 bases between them. Germline V gene lookup returns CDR1 SGHAT and CDR2 FQNNGV. The CDR3 covers 15 residues. Full variable domain (outside the CDR3, taken from reference TRBV11-2 and TRBJ1-3): EAGVAQSPRYKIIEKRQSVAFWCNPISGHATLYWYQQILGQGPKLLIQFQNNGVVDDSQLPKDRFSAERLKGVDSTLKIQPAKLEDSAVYLCASSPTGSSGNTIYFGEGSWLTVV.

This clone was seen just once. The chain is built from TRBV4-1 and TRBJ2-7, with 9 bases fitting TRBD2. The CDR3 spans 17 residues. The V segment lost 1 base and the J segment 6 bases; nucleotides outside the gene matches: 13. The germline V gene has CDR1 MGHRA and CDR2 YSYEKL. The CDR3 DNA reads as TGCGCCAGCAGCCAAGGCGGCTGGGGACTAGCTAGGGGCGAGCAGTACTTC. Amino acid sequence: CASSQGGWGLARGEQYF.

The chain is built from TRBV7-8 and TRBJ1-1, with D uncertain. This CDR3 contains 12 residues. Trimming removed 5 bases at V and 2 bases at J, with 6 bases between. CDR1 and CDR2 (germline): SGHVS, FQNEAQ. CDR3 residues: CASSTPNTEAFF. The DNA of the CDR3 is TGTGCCAGCAGCACACCTAACACTGAAGCTTTCTTT.